These 20 T cell receptor beta chains were all obtained from the same sample, sequenced in a study of shared clonotypes between healthy human individuals. The protocol was immunoSEQ multiplex PCR, while the TCRdb copy is restricted to in-frame clones and leaves out a portion. The repertoire has about 2.1 million clones, 93% of them found once; the top ten carry about 1.7%. Naive CD8 cells comprised CD45RO-negative, CCR7-positively selected cells, excluding terminally differentiated effector memory CD45RA+ cells. Material: naive CD8+ T cells from PBMCs. The receptors shown here come from a man between 18 and 29 years old in good health. Some clones in this sample may be carry-over from other donors' samples.

This clone was recorded once. The CDR3 reads CASSPGIAATDTQYF. CDR3 coding DNA: TGTGCCAGCAGCCCTGGGATAGCGGCTACAGATACGCAGTATTTT. The chain employs TRBV7-3 and TRBJ2-3, with a possible D match to TRBD2 (6 bases). V lost 5 bases, J lost 3 bases, and 15 bases lay in between. This CDR3 contains 15 residues. CDR1 is SGHTA and CDR2 is FQGTGA in the germline V gene.

The chain carries TRBV5-6 and TRBJ2-4, with D hard to call. Trimming took off 5 bases at V and 4 bases at J, with 13 bases between the two ends. The CDR3 is 14 amino acids. CDR1 and CDR2 from the germline V gene are SGHDT and YYEEEE. The CDR3 is CASSSGRLKNIQYF. The CDR3 coding sequence is TGTGCCAGCAGTTCTGGACGGTTAAAAAACATTCAGTACTTC.

This chain links TRBV7-5 with TRBJ2-7; the DNA was not compared with TRBD2, the D call given in the table. TRBV7-5 is deemed a pseudogene. CDR3 length equals 20 residues. The CDR3 loop is CVRSLAAVRPGLAGTYEQYF. CDR3 nucleotide sequence: TGTGTCAGAAGCTTAGCAGCCGTGAGACCGGGACTAGCGGGAACCTACGAGCAGTACTTC.

This clone was observed once. The genes are TRBV11-2 and TRBJ2-1; a weak D match, TRBD2 (6 bases). The CDR3 contains 18 residues. The germline V gene has CDR1 SGHAT and CDR2 FQNNGV. The V gene lost 4 bases and the J gene lost 2 bases, with 21 bases spanning the gap. The CDR3 reads CASSSLLAGPETYNEQFF. In DNA form, the CDR3 reads TGTGCCAGCAGCTCACTCCTGGCGGGACCGGAGACCTACAATGAGCAGTTCTTC.

Regarding this clone: Other DNA sequences from this sample encode an identical CDR3 as well. The rearrangement links TRBV9 to TRBJ2-7; TRBD1 is a possible D gene (5 bases). The CDR3 extends over 15 amino acids. From germline, CDR1 is SGDLS and CDR2 YYNGEE. Trimming removed 0 bases at V and 1 base at J, with 11 bases between. The DNA for the CDR3 is TGTGCCAGCAGCGTAGGGGGCCAGGGTTCCTACGAGCAGTACTTC. Translating gives CASSVGGQGSYEQYF.

V gene TRBV28 combines with J gene TRBJ2-7; TRBD2 matches 10 bases. Germline-derived CDR1 and CDR2 are MDHEN and SYDVKM. The CDR3 covers 16 residues. J was trimmed by 5 bases and V by 5 bases; bases with no gene match: 12. The CDR3 DNA sequence: TGTGCCAGCAGTGCGGTAAGGCTAGCGGGAGTCCACGAGCAGTACTTC. It specifies CASSAVRLAGVHEQYF.

The genes are TRBV5-5 and TRBJ2-7; D might be TRBD1 or TRBD2, each matching 6 bases. From germline, CDR1 is SGHKS and CDR2 YYEKEE (reference sequence). The CDR3 totals 14 residues. V lost 2 bases and J 2 bases, leaving 11 bases between the germline ends. The CDR3 spells CASSFGGLTYEQYF. The CDR3 DNA is TGTGCCAGCAGCTTTGGGGGGCTGACCTACGAGCAGTACTTC.

V and J are TRBV9 and TRBJ2-2, with 9 bases fitting TRBD2. This CDR3 has 14 amino acids. Germline CDR1 and CDR2: SGDLS and YYNGEE. Germline trimming cut 7 bases from V and 6 bases from J; bases unmatched to any gene: 7. CDR3 in DNA: TGTGCCAGCTCCTTAGCGGGAGTAGCCGGGGAGCTGTTTTTT. This translates into CASSLAGVAGELFF.

The gene calls are TRBV30 and TRBJ1-5; TRBD1 matches 7 bases. Per germline, CDR1 GTSNPN and CDR2 SVGIG (reference sequence). Losses at the gene ends were 3 bases for V and 3 bases for J; bases not matched to a gene: 5. The CDR3 spans 14 residues. CDR3 bases: TGTGCCTGGAGCCCAGGGGGGGACAATCAGCCCCAGCATTTT. Translating gives CAWSPGGDNQPQHF.

The chain links TRBV9 to TRBJ1-2; D uncertain. The V end lost 3 bases, the J end lost 14 bases, and 14 bases lay between the germline ends. CDR1 and CDR2 from the germline V gene are SGDLS and YYNGEE. CDR3 length: 11 residues. The CDR3 is CASSAGNRKTF. The CDR3 DNA is TGTGCCAGCAGCGCTGGGAATCGAAAAACCTTC.

This chain links TRBV11-2 with TRBJ2-2; TRBD1 matches at 7 bases. Germline V gives CDR1 SGHAT, CDR2 FQNNGV. The CDR3 loop spans 15 amino acids. The V and J ends lost 5 bases and 4 bases, in that order; junction bases with no gene match: 7. CDR3 in amino acids: CASSPYRTGTGELFF. The CDR3 DNA sequence: TGTGCCAGCAGCCCGTACAGGACAGGCACCGGGGAGCTGTTTTTT.

This rearrangement joins TRBV29-1 to TRBJ2-3, with D possibly matching TRBD1 (6 bases). CDR1 is SQVTM, CDR2 ANQGSEA, per germline. The germline V and J ends were trimmed by 6 bases and 2 bases, with 15 bases remaining between them. This CDR3 region has 14 residues. The CDR3 spells CSVDWRTVTDTQYF. DNA for the CDR3: TGCAGCGTGGATTGGCGGACAGTCACAGATACGCAGTATTTT.

The chain uses TRBV11-2 and TRBJ1-1, with D hard to call. CDR3 length: 18 residues. CDR1 is SGHAT and CDR2 is FQNNGV in the germline V gene. Between the trimmed V and J ends, which lost 2 bases and 3 bases, there was a span of 22 bases. The CDR3 protein is CASSLYPRGQLLDTEAFF. The CDR3 coding sequence is TGTGCCAGCAGCTTATATCCTCGTGGGCAGCTTTTAGACACTGAAGCTTTCTTT.

The chain has TRBV6-5 and TRBJ1-5; 9 bases are a match to TRBD1. The germline gives CDR1 MNHEY, CDR2 SVGAGI. The CDR3 sequence is 14 residues long. With 6 bases clipped from V and 5 bases from J, the junction kept 5 bases outside the gene matches. CDR3 residues: CASSRDREYQPQHF. The CDR3 nucleotides are TGTGCCAGCAGCCGGGACAGGGAATATCAGCCCCAGCATTTT.

V gene TRBV7-8 combines with J gene TRBJ2-2; D may correspond to TRBD1 or TRBD2 (5 bases each). The CDR3 is made up of 15 amino acids. Germline values: CDR1 SGHVS, CDR2 FQNEAQ. With 5 bases removed from V and 3 bases from J, the gap between germline ends came to 13 bases. As DNA, the CDR3 is TGTGCCAGCAGCCAGGGACCCACAGACACCGGGGAGCTGTTTTTT. Amino acids: CASSQGPTDTGELFF.

In the case of this clone: Distinct nucleotide sequences in the sample also encode this CDR3. V and J are TRBV9 and TRBJ2-1; 9 bases agree with TRBD2. V lost 2 bases to trimming and J lost 7 bases; unmatched junction nucleotides: 10. CDR1 SGDLS and CDR2 YYNGEE come from the germline V gene. The CDR3 length is 16 residues. The CDR3 coding sequence is TGTGCCAGCAGCGTTGGGCTAGCGGGACTTTATAATGAGCAGTTCTTC. It encodes CASSVGLAGLYNEQFF.

The rearrangement uses TRBV14 and TRBJ1-2; 7 bases align to TRBD1. V lost 4 bases to trimming and J lost 8 bases; unmatched junction nucleotides: 7. The CDR3 consists of 13 residues. CDR1 SGHDN and CDR2 FVKESK come from the germline V gene. The CDR3 DNA sequence: TGTGCCAGCAGCCCGCTGAGGGGGCGCGGCTACACCTTC. Translation: CASSPLRGRGYTF.

This clone was detected once. The V and J genes are TRBV19 and TRBJ1-5, with D maybe TRBD1 (5 bases). V lost 7 bases to trimming and J lost 2 bases, with 15 bases between them. Germline V CDR1 and CDR2: LNHDA, SQIVND (reference sequence). The CDR3 covers 15 residues. The CDR3 is CASTSKLGRNQPQHF. CDR3 sequence (DNA): TGTGCCAGTACCTCAAAGTTGGGGCGCAATCAGCCCCAGCATTTT.

This rearrangement joins TRBV15 to TRBJ2-1, with 7 bases aligning to TRBD2. In germline, CDR1 is LNHNV, CDR2 YYDKDF (reference sequence). The V and J ends lost 3 bases and 3 bases, in that order; junction bases with no gene match: 2. This CDR3 has 14 residues. The CDR3 region is CATSSWDYYNEQFF. The CDR3 region has the DNA TGTGCCACCAGCAGTTGGGACTACTACAATGAGCAGTTCTTC.

This clone was seen once. The CDR3 nucleotides read TGCAGCGTTGATGGGATCGCGAACACCGGGGAGCTGTTTTTT. This sequence encodes CSVDGIANTGELFF. The chain combines TRBV29-1 with TRBJ2-2; no reliable D call. The germline V and J ends were trimmed by 3 bases and 0 bases, with 8 bases remaining between them. Germline V gives CDR1 SQVTM, CDR2 ANQGSEA. The CDR3 is made up of 14 amino acids.